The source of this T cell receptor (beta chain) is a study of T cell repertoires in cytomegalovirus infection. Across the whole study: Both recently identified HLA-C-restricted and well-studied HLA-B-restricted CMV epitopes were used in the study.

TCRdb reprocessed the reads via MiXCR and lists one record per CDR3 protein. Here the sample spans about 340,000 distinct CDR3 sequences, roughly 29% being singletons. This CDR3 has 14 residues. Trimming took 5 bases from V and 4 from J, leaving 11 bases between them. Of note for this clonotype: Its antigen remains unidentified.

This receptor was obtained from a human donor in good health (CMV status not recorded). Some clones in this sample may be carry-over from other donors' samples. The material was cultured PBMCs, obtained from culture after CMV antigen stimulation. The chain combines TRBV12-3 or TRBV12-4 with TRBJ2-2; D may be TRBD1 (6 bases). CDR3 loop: CASSPSQGTGELFF. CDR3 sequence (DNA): TGTGCCAGCAGTCCCTCACAGGGCACCGGGGAGCTGTTTTTT.